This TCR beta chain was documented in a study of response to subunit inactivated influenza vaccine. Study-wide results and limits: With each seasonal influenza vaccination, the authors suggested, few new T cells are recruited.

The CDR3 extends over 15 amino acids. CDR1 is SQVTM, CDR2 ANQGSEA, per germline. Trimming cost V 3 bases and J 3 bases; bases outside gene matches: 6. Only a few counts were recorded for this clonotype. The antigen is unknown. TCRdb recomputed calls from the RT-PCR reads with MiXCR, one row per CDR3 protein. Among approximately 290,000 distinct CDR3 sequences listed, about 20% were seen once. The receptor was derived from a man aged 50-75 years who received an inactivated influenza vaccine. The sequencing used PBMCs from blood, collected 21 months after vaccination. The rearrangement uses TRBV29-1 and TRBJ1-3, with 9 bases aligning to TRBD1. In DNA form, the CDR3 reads TGCAGCGTTGAGGAACAGGGGGCATTTGGAAACACCATATATTTT. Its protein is CSVEEQGAFGNTIYF.